The clone carrying this TCR beta chain appeared a few times. Antigen specificity is unknown. These data are taken from a study of T cell responses to AZD1222 COVID-19 vaccine. Overall study results and limits: Of the AZD1222 recipients, only five to seven were seropositive at baseline. Spike was spanned by vaccine-associated CD4 TCRs, with dominance at 160-218 and 743-854.

Trimming shortened V by 6 bases and J by 5 bases, and 17 bases separated the two germline ends. The CDR3 consists of 14 residues. Germline V gene data show CDR1 as SGHRS and CDR2 as YFSETQ. Sequenced by immunoSEQ multiplex PCR; TCRdb stores in-frame clones only, minus some. The sample carries about 140,000 clones, about 90% recorded once. Second-dose intervals of approximately 4 or approximately 12 weeks were pooled. The chain has TRBV5-1 and TRBJ1-2; a weak D match, TRBD1 (5 bases). The specimen was peripheral blood, collected 28 days after the second AZD1222 dose. This clonotype was obtained from an adult who received the AZD1222 COVID-19 vaccine. The CDR3 reads CASKQSPGGYGYTF. The CDR3 coding sequence is TGCGCCAGCAAACAATCACCGGGGGGTTATGGCTACACCTTC.